The sequence of this TCR beta chain was determined in a study of high-grade serous ovarian cancer treatment subgroups. The CDR3 loop spans 15 amino acids. J lost 10 bases, V lost 5 bases, and 12 bases had no gene match. Per germline, CDR1 MNHEY and CDR2 SVGAGI. TCRdb's table, derived via immunoSEQ multiplex PCR, lists solely in-frame clones and lacks some. The repertoire holds about 4,300 clones, with approximately 77% as singletons. Tumor samples were obtained before definitive surgery or chemotherapy. This sequence was found in a human donor with high-grade serous ovarian cancer. Material for sequencing was tumor tissue. J is TRBJ2-1 and V is TRBV6-5; 9 nucleotides match TRBD2. Here the CDR3 reads CASSSRTSGSKEQFF. In DNA form, the CDR3 reads TGTGCCAGCAGTAGTCGTACTAGCGGGTCTAAGGAGCAGTTCTTC.